A single sample is the source of the 25 T cell receptor beta chains below, sequenced in a study of shared clonotypes between healthy human individuals. Profiled with immunoSEQ multiplex PCR; TCRdb holds only in-frame clones, not every one. The sample carries around 500,000 clones, 70% to 80% recorded once. Sequences were obtained from PBMCs. These receptors all come from a woman in her thirties or forties in good health. Some clones in this sample may be carry-over from other donors' samples.

The rearrangement uses TRBV4-1 and TRBJ1-2; tentative D call: TRBD1 (6 bases). There are 18 residues in the CDR3. Germline V gene lookup returns CDR1 MGHRA and CDR2 YSYEKL. With 4 bases removed from V and 4 bases from J, the gap between germline ends came to 25 bases. The CDR3 nucleotides read TGCGCCAGCAGCCCGCGATGGATAGGGGGGGAGCAAAGCTATGGCTACACCTTC. Its translation: CASSPRWIGGEQSYGYTF.

The rearrangement joins TRBV14 to TRBJ1-1; D remains ambiguous. The V gene lost 3 bases and the J gene lost 4 bases, with 12 bases spanning the gap. This CDR3 has 14 residues. Germline CDR1 SGHDN, CDR2 FVKESK. The CDR3 is CASSHDISSTEAFF. DNA for the CDR3: TGTGCCAGCAGCCATGACATTTCGTCCACTGAAGCTTTCTTT. Together with reference TRBV14 and TRBJ1-1, the CDR3 gives the full variable domain: EAGVTQFPSHSVIEKGQTVTLRCDPISGHDNLYWYRRVMGKEIKFLLHFVKESKQDESGMPNNRFLAERTGGTYSTLKVQPAELEDSGVYFCASSHDISSTEAFFGQGTRLTVV.

A few counts support this clone. The chain recombines TRBV27 with TRBJ1-5; D gene unclear. The germline V gene encodes CDR1 MNHEY and CDR2 SMNVEV (reference sequence). Trimming pared 5 bases from V and 2 bases from J, leaving 7 bases between. The CDR3 extends over 13 amino acids. The CDR3: CASSTSGNQPQHF. The CDR3 DNA reads as TGTGCCAGCAGTACCTCGGGCAATCAGCCCCAGCATTTT.

The chain employs TRBV5-4 and TRBJ2-3; D not resolved. The CDR3 is 12 amino acids. Per germline, CDR1 SGHNT and CDR2 YYREEE (reference sequence). The V and J ends lost 4 bases and 4 bases respectively, with 7 bases between them. The CDR3 DNA follows: TGTGCCAGCAGCCCCGACGCAGATACGCAGTATTTT. It translates to CASSPDADTQYF.

This clone was picked up a small number of times. The chain is built from TRBV6-6 and TRBJ2-7; D gene unclear. V dropped 11 bases and J dropped 2 bases, with 13 bases sitting between them. Germline-derived CDR1 and CDR2 are MNHNY and SVGAGI (reference sequence). This CDR3 spans 12 amino acids. CDR3 coding DNA: TGTGCCGTGGGCCCGCGGCCCTACGAGCAGTACTTC. Translated: CAVGPRPYEQYF.

V is TRBV28 and J is TRBJ1-1, with TRBD1 as a possible D gene (5 bases). The CDR3 is 13 residues long. V gave up 7 bases and J gave up 11 bases, with 20 bases separating them. CDR1 and CDR2 from the germline V gene are MDHEN and SYDVKM. The CDR3 nucleotides are TGTGCCAGCATCCCAACGGGGGTTAGTGACGCTTTCTTT. Protein: CASIPTGVSDAFF. Supplemented by reference TRBV28 and TRBJ1-1, the full variable domain reads DVKVTQSSRYLVKRTGEKVFLECVQDMDHENMFWYRQDPGLGLRLIYFSYDVKMKEKGDIPEGYSVSREKKERFSLILESASTNQTSMYLCASIPTGVSDAFFGQGTRLTVV.

CDR3 region: CASRWESSYNEQFF. The CDR3 DNA sequence: TGCGCCAGCAGATGGGAGAGCTCCTACAATGAGCAGTTCTTC. The chain recombines TRBV4-1 with TRBJ2-1, with D tentatively TRBD2 (5 bases). V lost 6 bases, J lost 0 bases, and 9 bases lay in between. Per germline, CDR1 MGHRA and CDR2 YSYEKL. The CDR3 extends over 14 amino acids.

The chain combines TRBV28 with TRBJ1-1; D is unclear. Germline lookup yields CDR1 MDHEN and CDR2 SYDVKM. Trimming removed 6 bases at V and 4 bases at J, with 15 bases between. This CDR3 is built from 14 residues. The CDR3 nucleotides read TGTGCCAGCAGGGCAGGTGGCGCGCTCACTGAAGCTTTCTTT. It codes for CASRAGGALTEAFF.

The V gene is TRBV7-3, the J gene TRBJ2-1; TRBD2 might be the D (5 bases). CDR3 length: 14 amino acids. The V end was cut by 5 bases, the J end by 2 bases, with 10 bases between. The germline CDR1 and CDR2 sequences are SGHTA and FQGTGA. The CDR3 region is CASSTRGPYNEQFF. In nucleotides, the CDR3 is TGTGCCAGCAGCACACGAGGGCCCTACAATGAGCAGTTCTTC.

The chain recombines TRBV18 with TRBJ2-7; D unresolved. Deletions cut 3 bases from V and 4 bases from J, with 16 bases between. From germline, CDR1 is KGHSH and CDR2 LQKENI. The CDR3 consists of 15 residues. The CDR3 nucleotides read TGTGCCAGCTCACCCCTGGCAGGAGACCAGTACGAGCAGTACTTC. Translated: CASSPLAGDQYEQYF.

This clone was counted between two and nine times. The same CDR3 arises from other DNA sequences in this sample as well. V is TRBV2 and J is TRBJ2-5, with D unresolved. Trimming removed 3 bases from V and 3 bases from J, with 2 bases in between. This CDR3 has 11 amino acids. Germline CDR1 and CDR2: SNHLY and FYNNEI. The CDR3 is CASSEEETQYF. As DNA, the CDR3 is TGTGCCAGCAGTGAGGAAGAGACCCAGTACTTC. Full variable domain (missing parts from reference TRBV2 and TRBJ2-5): EPEVTQTPSHQVTQMGQEVILRCVPISNHLYFYWYRQILGQKVEFLVSFYNNEISEKSEIFDDQFSVERPDGSNFTLKIRSTKLEDSAMYFCASSEEETQYFGPGTRLLVL.

Concerning this clone itself: With a far larger clone one base away, a read error is the likely cause. DNA for the CDR3: TGCGCCAGCAGCCGAGGTCGGGTCGTCACTAATGAAAAACTGTTTTTT. Protein: CASSRGRVVTNEKLFF. The chain has TRBV4-3 and TRBJ1-4, with D hard to call. The germline V and J ends were trimmed by 4 bases and 2 bases, with 14 bases remaining between them. Germline V gene sequence: CDR1 LGHNA, CDR2 YSLEER. The CDR3 extends over 16 amino acids.

The chain uses TRBV7-3 and TRBJ2-1; 7 positions match TRBD1. The germline CDR1 and CDR2 sequences are SGHTA and FQGTGA. Unmatched junction bases numbered 6, after V lost 5 bases and J lost 8 bases. The length of the CDR3 is 13 residues. The CDR3 nucleotides are TGTGCCAGCAGCCCCGGACAGGACGATGAGCAGTTCTTC. It yields the protein CASSPGQDDEQFF.

As regards this clone: This may arise from a read error, as a much more abundant clone is one base away. The gene calls are TRBV28 and TRBJ1-2; possible D gene TRBD1, 6 bases. The CDR3 has 12 amino acids. CDR1 is MDHEN, CDR2 SYDVKM, per germline. V was clipped by 7 bases and J by 4 bases, with 10 bases between them. CDR3 sequence reads: CASNQGGYGYTF. The CDR3 DNA reads TGTGCCAGCAACCAAGGGGGCTATGGCTACACCTTC.

This clone appeared a few times. This sequence joins TRBV7-9 and TRBJ2-1, with 7 bases fitting TRBD2. CDR3 length equals 16 residues. The ends lost 5 bases at V and 1 base at J; junction bases unmatched: 8. Germline assignment: CDR1 SEHNR and CDR2 FQNEAQ (reference sequence). CDR3 sequence reads: CASSQEFSGSYNEQFF. CDR3 coding DNA: TGTGCCAGCAGCCAAGAGTTTAGCGGGTCCTACAATGAGCAGTTCTTC.

The sample holds a few counts of this clone. The same CDR3 arises from other DNA sequences in this sample as well. This chain connects TRBV5-1 to TRBJ2-3; 12 positions agree with TRBD2. Germline trimming cut 4 bases from V and 0 bases from J; bases unmatched to any gene: 3. This CDR3 comprises 16 residues. Germline loops: CDR1 SGHRS, CDR2 YFSETQ. This CDR3 reads CASSPGTSGSTDTQYF. As DNA, the CDR3 is TGCGCCAGCAGCCCCGGGACTAGCGGGAGCACAGATACGCAGTATTTT.

The chain recombines TRBV21-1 with TRBJ2-1; the table's D call TRBD2 went unverified against the DNA. TRBV21-1 is recorded as a pseudogene. This CDR3 region has 17 residues. CDR3 region: CASSKRGRDRSYNEQFF. CDR3 sequence (DNA): TGTGCCAGCAGCAAAAGAGGGCGGGATCGTTCCTACAATGAGCAGTTCTTC.

V gene TRBV19 combines with J gene TRBJ1-2; D unclear. Germline V CDR1 and CDR2: LNHDA, SQIVND (reference sequence). Between the trimmed V and J ends, which lost 3 bases and 7 bases, there was a span of 9 bases. The CDR3 runs 12 residues. The CDR3 protein is CASSMAGTGYTF. Written as DNA, the CDR3 is TGTGCCAGTAGTATGGCAGGAACTGGCTACACCTTC.

Details on this clone: A far larger clone lies a single base away; this is likely a read error. Other DNA variants within this sample encode the same CDR3. V gene TRBV1 combines with J gene TRBJ1-1; the listed D gene, TRBD1, was not tested against the DNA. TRBV1 is recorded as a pseudogene. The CDR3 runs 15 residues. The CDR3 region has the DNA TGCACCAGCAGCCAGGAAGACAGGGAGAACACTGAAGCTTTCTTT. This encodes CTSSQEDRENTEAFF.

As regards this clone: A much larger clone sits a single nucleotide away, making a read error possible. No conserved phenylalanine or tryptophan ends this CDR3, so it is likely a read error. The sample contains more than one DNA sequence encoding this CDR3. The chain uses TRBV30 and TRBJ2-2, with 7 bases matching TRBD2. Per germline, CDR1 GTSNPN and CDR2 SVGIG (reference sequence). The CDR3 covers 15 residues. V lost 3 bases and J lost 5; bases outside the gene matches: 9. The CDR3: CAWRSAGEDTGELFL. The CDR3 DNA is TGTGCCTGGAGGAGTGCGGGGGAGGATACCGGGGAGCTGTTTCTT.

The chain couples TRBV2 to TRBJ2-7; TRBD1 agrees at 8 bases. Germline V gene lookup returns CDR1 SNHLY and CDR2 FYNNEI. CDR3 length equals 13 residues. J lost 4 bases, V lost 7 bases, and 6 bases had no gene match. The CDR3 sequence: CASKDRAFYEQYF. CDR3 DNA: TGTGCCAGCAAGGACAGGGCTTTTTACGAGCAGTACTTC. Full variable domain (remainder filled in from reference TRBV2 and TRBJ2-7): EPEVTQTPSHQVTQMGQEVILRCVPISNHLYFYWYRQILGQKVEFLVSFYNNEISEKSEIFDDQFSVERPDGSNFTLKIRSTKLEDSAMYFCASKDRAFYEQYFGPGTRLTVT.

This chain uses TRBV30 with TRBJ2-1, with a tentative D call TRBD1 (5 bases). From germline, CDR1 is GTSNPN and CDR2 SVGIG (reference sequence). V shed 2 bases and J shed 8 bases, with 16 bases lying between them. This CDR3 region has 14 residues. CDR3 in DNA: TGTGCCTGGAGTAGGCAGGGCAGTAGGGATGAGCAGTTCTTC. Translated, it gives CAWSRQGSRDEQFF.

This sequence joins TRBV7-3 and TRBJ2-7, with D possibly matching TRBD1 (5 bases). Germline loops: CDR1 SGHTA, CDR2 FQGTGA. V was clipped by 2 bases and J by 6 bases, with 11 bases between them. The CDR3 consists of 13 residues. The CDR3 sequence: CASSLFLGLEQYF. The CDR3, as DNA: TGTGCCAGCAGCTTATTCCTGGGGCTCGAGCAGTACTTC.

The V and J genes are TRBV28 and TRBJ2-7; 9 bases map to TRBD2. The CDR3 runs to 15 residues. J was trimmed by 0 bases and V by 2 bases; bases with no gene match: 2. Germline CDR1 MDHEN, CDR2 SYDVKM. CDR3 residues: CASSLISGSSYEQYF. CDR3 coding DNA: TGTGCCAGCAGTTTAATTAGCGGGAGCTCCTACGAGCAGTACTTC.

This chain links TRBV9 with TRBJ1-1, with TRBD1 matching over 8 bases. There are 17 residues in the CDR3. V was clipped by 0 bases and J by 3 bases; unmatched bases: 10. Germline CDR1 reads SGDLS; CDR2 reads YYNGEE. Here the CDR3 DNA reads TGTGCCAGCAGCGTAGGGCCAGGGGGCGCCGGGGACACTGAAGCTTTCTTT. It is translated as CASSVGPGGAGDTEAFF.